The entry that follows covers one T cell receptor (beta chain) sequence. Its antigen is currently not known. No per-base quality is available; no much larger clone lies one base away. The data derive from a study of blood T cell repertoires in COVID-19 (dated by TCRdb to 2018 to 2021). Looking at the study overall: Samples covering the acute and convalescent phases of COVID-19 were provided by collaborators in the United States, Italy and Spain. The repertoires were released in a freely available public database intended as a resource for research on the immune response to SARS-CoV-2. Sample metadata almost always included a de-identified subject ID, COVID-19 status, age in years and sex. The dataset comprised deeply sampled blood TCRbeta repertoires from subjects exposed to, actively infected with, or recovered from COVID-19. The prospective study material was composed of cDNA or gDNA derived from T cells, B-cell-depleted T cells, or PBMCs. Where available, HLA class I and class II types were taken from metadata supplied by the sample provider and were not determined by assay-based typing. Samples came from the ongoing ImmuneRACE study (first 160 participants) plus 1,254 subjects from 6 global collaborators. Broad study findings and their caveats: How much clinical and demographic metadata was included differed by source and by participant, and the metadata was provided uncurated.

V drops 1 base and J drops 7 bases, leaving 11 bases in between. Measured from the cysteine to the phenylalanine, the CDR3 is 13 residues long. Only the CDR3 DNA stays, 39 bases, in frame from base 1. CDR1 and CDR2 were assigned from the germline V gene (reference sequence) as SGHKS and YYEKEE. Collaborating institutions collected whole blood in K2EDTA tubes following their own protocols. For TCRbeta analysis, collaborators shipped samples in one of three forms: frozen whole blood, isolated PBMCs, or DNA extracted from either of those sample types. The immunoSEQ Assay, a bias-controlled multiplex PCR, was used to amplify TCRbeta CDR3 regions from genomic DNA. The original methods were these. The number of nucleated cells in each sample was estimated from the amplification of reference gene primers within the assay. To quantify the absolute abundance of each unique TCRbeta CDR3 rearrangement, sequence reads were collapsed and filtered. For each sample, productive Simpson clonality was calculated as the square root of Simpson's diversity index over productive rearrangements. In TCRdb, the immuneACCESS table is reduced to in-frame sequences with V and J assigned. These tables do not hold every clone; where another copy was compared, an unresolved V gene accounts for under half, and the others remain unexplained. Clone size and the V and J calls come from that table; the DNA yielded D and trimming. Here the sample has 250,000 or so clones; about 82% occur a single time. Roughly an eighth of the sample is in the top ten clones.

The sequence is built from TRBV5-5 and TRBJ1-1; the D gene remains uncertain. The source material was peripheral blood. This clonotype was sampled from a man at least 80 years old with acute or convalescent COVID-19. CDR3 region: CASSLTPGGEAFF. The DNA reads as follows: TGTGCCAGCAGCTTGACCCCCGGTGGTGAAGCTTTCTTT. This CDR3, with the reference TRBV5-5 and TRBJ1-1 proteins standing in past its ends, gives the full variable domain DAGVTQSPTHLIKTRGQQVTLRCSPISGHKSVSWYQQVLGQGPQFIFQYYEKEERGRGNFPDRFSARQFPNYSSELNVNALLLGDSALYLCASSLTPGGEAFFGQGTRLTVV.